The next 32 T cell receptor beta chains were all read from a single sample in a study of blood T cell repertoires in COVID-19. TCRdb's copy holds only in-frame clones and misses some; the assay was immunoSEQ multiplex PCR. Of 100,000 to 150,000 clones in the sample, 70% to 85% are singletons; the top ten hold around 15%. Material: peripheral blood. All receptors derive from a woman between 50 and 59 years old with acute or convalescent COVID-19.

The chain carries TRBV7-3 and TRBJ2-7; no clear D. The CDR3 spans 16 residues. Germline assignment: CDR1 SGHTA and CDR2 FQGTGA. The V and J ends lost 1 base and 4 bases respectively, with 17 bases between them. CDR3 DNA: TGTGCCAGCAGCTTAATGTGGCAGGAAGTCGGATACGAGCAGTACTTC. Its translation is CASSLMWQEVGYEQYF.

The chain carries TRBV27 and TRBJ2-3; 7 bases agree with TRBD2. The CDR3 is 16 residues long. Per germline, CDR1 MNHEY and CDR2 SMNVEV (reference sequence). Trimming at V came to 5 bases and at J to 0 bases, leaving 8 bases not matched to a gene. As DNA, the CDR3 is TGTGCCAGCAGTCCTCGGACTAGAACGAGCACAGATACGCAGTATTTT. It codes for CASSPRTRTSTDTQYF.

The chain has TRBV5-1 and TRBJ1-2, with 7 bases fitting TRBD1. This CDR3 is built from 15 residues. V lost 0 bases to trimming and J lost 8 bases; unmatched junction nucleotides: 10. From germline, CDR1 is SGHRS and CDR2 YFSETQ. This CDR3 reads CASSLESRQGQGYTF. CDR3 bases: TGCGCCAGCAGCTTGGAATCCCGACAGGGTCAAGGCTACACCTTC.

The V and J genes are TRBV7-3 and TRBJ1-5; D is perhaps TRBD1 (6 bases). This CDR3 spans 12 amino acids. V was pared by 5 bases and J by 10 bases, with 12 bases between. In germline, CDR1 is SGHTA, CDR2 FQGTGA. The CDR3 DNA sequence: TGTGCCAGCAGCATGACAGGTGGCCCCCAGCATTTT. Its translation is CASSMTGGPQHF.

This clone occurred a few times. This sequence joins TRBV28 and TRBJ1-2, with unresolved D. The germline V gene has CDR1 MDHEN and CDR2 SYDVKM. Trimming removed 4 bases from V and 7 bases from J, with 16 bases in between. The CDR3 has 14 residues. The CDR3 reads CASSSTAREGGYTF. The CDR3 DNA sequence: TGTGCCAGCAGTTCTACAGCCCGGGAGGGTGGCTACACCTTC.

This clone has more than one count but fewer than ten. This sequence joins TRBV19 and TRBJ2-1; D ambiguous. The CDR3 has 13 residues. The V gene lost 6 bases and the J gene lost 5 bases, with 11 bases spanning the gap. CDR1 is LNHDA and CDR2 is SQIVND in the germline V gene (reference sequence). As DNA, the CDR3 is TGTGCCAGTAGCCCCACAGAAGACAATGAGCAGTTCTTC. This sequence encodes CASSPTEDNEQFF. The full variable domain, rest sourced from reference TRBV19 and TRBJ2-1, is DGGITQSPKYLFRKEGQNVTLSCEQNLNHDAMYWYRQDPGQGLRLIYYSQIVNDFQKGDIAEGYSVSREKKESFPLTVTSAQKNPTAFYLCASSPTEDNEQFFGPGTRLTVL.

This chain connects TRBV6-5 to TRBJ1-4; D is possibly TRBD1 (5 bases). The V gene lost 5 bases and the J gene lost 5 bases, with 12 bases spanning the gap. This CDR3 is built from 14 residues. Germline-derived CDR1 and CDR2 are MNHEY and SVGAGI. The DNA of the CDR3 is TGTGCCAGCAGTCCCCCAGGGCAGAATGAAAAACTGTTTTTT. This codes for CASSPPGQNEKLFF.

This chain links TRBV6-5 with TRBJ2-7; TRBD2 matches 13 bases. V was pared by 10 bases and J by 5 bases, with 11 bases of the junction left unmatched. Germline V gene data show CDR1 as MNHEY and CDR2 as SVGAGI. CDR3 length: 15 residues. CDR3 DNA: TGTGCCACCTCAGGACTAGCGGGGGAAAATGACGAGCAGTACTTC. Translated, it gives CATSGLAGENDEQYF.

The chain uses TRBV1 and TRBJ1-3; the D call in the table, TRBD1, was not verified against the DNA. TRBV1 is an annotated pseudogene. The CDR3 is 18 residues long. CDR3 sequence reads: CTSSPRTGGKERGNTIYF. As DNA, the CDR3 is TGCACCAGCAGCCCACGAACAGGGGGGAAAGAGCGAGGAAACACCATATATTTT.

V is TRBV19 and J is TRBJ1-6, with 7 bases that match TRBD1. Germline CDR1 LNHDA, CDR2 SQIVND (reference sequence). The J segment lost 6 bases and the V segment lost 9 bases, leaving 8 bases of the junction unmatched. This CDR3 is built from 14 residues. In DNA form, the CDR3 reads TGTGCCAGCAGACAGACAGGGCCTAATTCACCCCTCCACTTT. Protein product: CASRQTGPNSPLHF.

The chain's CDR3 is CASRPGGLSNEKLFF. CDR3 in DNA: TGTGCCAGTAGGCCCGGGGGTTTGTCTAATGAAAAACTGTTTTTT. The V gene is TRBV19, the J gene TRBJ1-4, with TRBD1 as a possible D gene (5 bases). Germline V gene data show CDR1 as LNHDA and CDR2 as SQIVND (reference sequence). The CDR3 runs to 15 residues. Trimming stripped 6 bases from V and 3 bases from J, with 14 bases between.

V usage is TRBV3-1 (or the pseudogene TRBV3-2) and J usage is TRBJ1-1, with a possible D match to TRBD1 (6 bases). The CDR3 is made up of 16 amino acids. V was trimmed by 2 bases and J by 1 base, leaving 14 bases between them. In germline, CDR1 is LGHDT, CDR2 YNNKEL (reference sequence). CDR3 DNA sequence: TGTGCCAGCAGCCAATTCCGAAGGGACAAGAACACTGAAGCTTTCTTT. This encodes CASSQFRRDKNTEAFF.

The chain carries TRBV5-1 and TRBJ2-3, with 7 bases fitting TRBD2. V was pared by 7 bases and J by 0 bases, with 11 bases of the junction left unmatched. CDR3 length: 16 residues. Germline CDR1 reads SGHRS; CDR2 reads YFSETQ. The CDR3 DNA reads as TGCGCCAGCTCTTCATACGGGACTAAAAGCACAGATACGCAGTATTTT. Protein: CASSSYGTKSTDTQYF.

This chain uses TRBV19 with TRBJ2-6; 7 bases are a match to TRBD2. There are 15 residues in the CDR3. Germline V CDR1 and CDR2: LNHDA, SQIVND (reference sequence). With V trimmed by 7 bases and J by 4 bases, 7 bases remained unmatched. CDR3 residues: CASTGGGPGANVLTF. Written as DNA, the CDR3 is TGTGCCAGTACGGGGGGAGGACCGGGGGCCAACGTCCTGACTTTC.

This clone has only one observation. V gene TRBV30 combines with J gene TRBJ2-7; possible D gene TRBD2, 5 bases. Trimming took off 0 bases at V and 0 bases at J, with 12 bases between the two ends. Germline CDR1 GTSNPN, CDR2 SVGIG (reference sequence). This CDR3 contains 15 residues. The CDR3 sequence is CAWSVGLGSSYEQYF. The CDR3, as DNA: TGTGCCTGGAGTGTAGGGCTTGGGAGCTCCTACGAGCAGTACTTC.

This clone has more than one count but fewer than ten. The rearrangement joins TRBV10-3 to TRBJ1-1; no clear D. Looked up from germline, CDR1 is ENHRY and CDR2 is SYGVKD. V lost 6 bases and J lost 1, with 12 bases in between. The CDR3 runs 14 residues. The CDR3 DNA follows: TGTGCCATCAGCGGGAGCCCAGGGAACACTGAAGCTTTCTTT. It translates to CAISGSPGNTEAFF.

J is TRBJ2-3 and V is TRBV7-8, with D tentatively TRBD2 (5 bases). CDR1 SGHVS and CDR2 FQNEAQ come from the germline V gene. Trimming removed 6 bases at V and 0 bases at J, with 13 bases between. The CDR3 totals 15 residues. CDR3 loop: CASSSSGSSTDTQYF. The CDR3 DNA sequence: TGTGCCAGCAGTTCCAGCGGAAGTAGCACAGATACGCAGTATTTT. Filled out from reference TRBV7-8 and TRBJ2-3, the complete variable domain reads GAGVSQSPRYKVAKRGQDVALRCDPISGHVSLFWYQQALGQGPEFLTYFQNEAQLDKSGLPSDRFFAERPEGSVSTLKIQRTQQEDSAVYLCASSSSGSSTDTQYFGPGTRLTVL.

The rearrangement uses TRBV19 and TRBJ1-5; 8 bases line up with TRBD1. Per germline, CDR1 LNHDA and CDR2 SQIVND (reference sequence). The V gene end was trimmed by 9 bases and the J gene end by 7 bases; junction bases not matched to a gene: 8. The CDR3 is 13 amino acids. CDR3 bases: TGTGCCAGCAGAGGACAGGGAGGGCAGCCCCAGCATTTT. This sequence encodes CASRGQGGQPQHF.

V usage is TRBV27 and J usage is TRBJ1-2, with 9 positions matching TRBD1. The V gene's germline CDR1 is MNHEY and CDR2 SMNVEV (reference sequence). Unmatched junction bases numbered 6, after V lost 0 bases and J lost 4 bases. This CDR3 is 16 amino acids long. The CDR3: CASSLSAPGQGYGYTF. The CDR3 nucleotides are TGTGCCAGCAGTTTATCGGCCCCGGGACAGGGCTATGGCTACACCTTC.

The chain uses TRBV5-1 and TRBJ2-1; TRBD2 matches at 9 bases. The CDR3 consists of 14 residues. V lost 4 bases to trimming and J lost 6 bases; unmatched junction nucleotides: 5. Germline-derived CDR1 and CDR2 are SGHRS and YFSETQ. The CDR3 reads CASSRLAGSNEQFF. The CDR3 nucleotides read TGCGCCAGCAGCAGGCTAGCGGGGAGCAATGAGCAGTTCTTC.

At least ten counts were recorded for this clone. The genes are TRBV27 and TRBJ2-1; TRBD1 agrees at 7 bases. Germline values: CDR1 MNHEY, CDR2 SMNVEV (reference sequence). V shed 5 bases and J 5 bases; nucleotides not matched to a gene: 3. The CDR3 totals 13 residues. In nucleotides, the CDR3 is TGTGCCAGCAGTCCACAGGGGAACAATGAGCAGTTCTTC. Encoded protein: CASSPQGNNEQFF.

As to this clone: At one boundary the junction diverges from the germline segment, which might be a read error. The rearrangement uses TRBV6-5 and TRBJ2-2; 7 bases are shared with TRBD1. The germline gives CDR1 MNHEY, CDR2 SVGAGI. The CDR3 runs 14 residues. The CDR3 region is CASTYRGNTGELFF. CDR3 DNA: TGTGCCAGCACTTACAGGGGAAACACCGGGGAGCTGTTTTTT.

The CDR3 region has the DNA TGTGCCAGCAGTTCCGACGTCTGGACGACAGACTTGAATCAGCCCCAGCATTTT. Translated, it gives CASSSDVWTTDLNQPQHF. The gene calls are TRBV5-5 and TRBJ1-5; D might be TRBD1 (5 bases). This CDR3 comprises 18 residues. Looked up from germline, CDR1 is SGHKS and CDR2 is YYEKEE (reference sequence). V lost 5 bases and J lost 4, with 25 bases in between.

A few counts support this clone. The rearrangement joins TRBV30 to TRBJ2-3; TRBD1 agrees at 7 bases. With V trimmed by 4 bases and J by 1 base, 5 bases remained unmatched. The V gene's germline CDR1 is GTSNPN and CDR2 SVGIG (reference sequence). CDR3 length: 14 residues. This chain's CDR3 is CAWTRGSRTDTQYF. DNA for the CDR3: TGTGCCTGGACCAGGGGGTCCCGCACAGATACGCAGTATTTT.

The table lists this clone with a few counts. This rearrangement joins TRBV7-2 to TRBJ2-1; 13 nucleotides agree with TRBD2. This CDR3 has 15 residues. In germline, CDR1 is SGHTA, CDR2 FQGNSA. Germline trimming cut 1 base from V and 6 bases from J; bases unmatched to any gene: 0. CDR3 sequence: CASSLGLAGGNEQFF. In DNA, the CDR3 is TGTGCCAGCAGCTTAGGACTAGCGGGGGGCAATGAGCAGTTCTTC.

The genes are TRBV25-1 and TRBJ2-7; 11 bases are shared with TRBD1. Germline CDR1 and CDR2: MGHDK and SYGVNS. The CDR3 runs to 14 residues. The V gene end was trimmed by 7 bases and the J gene end by 2 bases; junction bases not matched to a gene: 4. The CDR3 DNA is TGTGCCAGCACCGGACAGGGGGCTGCCTACGAGCAGTACTTC. Amino acid sequence: CASTGQGAAYEQYF.

The chain has TRBV7-8 and TRBJ2-3; 12 bases are shared with TRBD2. The CDR3 runs to 17 residues. CDR1 is SGHVS, CDR2 FQNEAQ, per germline. With 6 bases clipped from V and 4 bases from J, the junction kept 11 bases outside the gene matches. The CDR3 nucleotides read TGTGCCAGCAGGAAAGGACTAGCGGGGCTAGTGGCAGATACGCAGTATTTT. Protein sequence: CASRKGLAGLVADTQYF.

The chain joins TRBV2 to TRBJ1-1, with no clear D. The CDR3 length is 13 residues. Germline loops: CDR1 SNHLY, CDR2 FYNNEI. With 2 bases removed from V and 7 bases from J, the gap between germline ends came to 11 bases. The CDR3 coding sequence is TGTGCCAGCAGTGAAAGCCGAGCGGGTGAAGCTTTCTTT. This gives the protein CASSESRAGEAFF.

The chain carries TRBV29-1 and TRBJ1-5, with D possibly being TRBD1 (6 bases). The ends were cut back, 4 bases at V and 3 bases at J, with 10 bases in the middle. Germline lookup yields CDR1 SQVTM and CDR2 ANQGSEA. There are 13 residues in the CDR3. The CDR3 spells CSVGGGLNQPQHF. The CDR3 region has the DNA TGCAGCGTTGGGGGGGGGCTCAATCAGCCCCAGCATTTT.

The chain has TRBV19 and TRBJ2-2; no reliable D call. From germline, CDR1 is LNHDA and CDR2 SQIVND (reference sequence). V dropped 4 bases and J dropped 1 base, with 4 bases sitting between them. This CDR3 is 13 amino acids long. CDR3 in DNA: TGTGCCAGTAGTAGGCAGAACACCGGGGAGCTGTTTTTT. Amino acid sequence: CASSRQNTGELFF.

The CDR3 loop is CASSSPGYEQYF. The CDR3 nucleotides are TGTGCCAGCAGCTCTCCGGGGTACGAGCAGTACTTC. This rearrangement joins TRBV6-2 or TRBV6-3 to TRBJ2-7, with a weak D call TRBD2 (5 bases). V lost 6 bases and J 4 bases, leaving 10 bases between the germline ends. Germline V gene data show CDR1 as MNHEY and CDR2 as SVGEGT. There are 12 residues in the CDR3.

This chain joins TRBV12-3 or TRBV12-4 and TRBJ1-6; no reliable D call. The ends were cut back, 5 bases at V and 11 bases at J, with 13 bases in the middle. The CDR3 totals 13 residues. The CDR3 nucleotides read TGTGCCAGCAGTATAGACCACACTACACCCCTCCACTTT. Translation: CASSIDHTTPLHF.